This TCR beta chain was recorded in a study of T cell changes during pregnancy in multiple sclerosis. Clones were read by immunoSEQ multiplex PCR, and TCRdb kept only the in-frame ones, dropping some. The sample includes around 55,000 clones, 90% to 95% of them seen just once. Germline V gene lookup returns CDR1 PRHDT and CDR2 FYEKMQ (reference sequence). V trimming: 5 bases; J trimming: 8 bases; junction bases outside the gene matches: 7. The CDR3 has 14 amino acids. The chain joins TRBV13 to TRBJ1-4; 8 nucleotides match TRBD1. This sequence was found in a female donor with multiple sclerosis, enrolled in a pregnancy study. The material sequenced was CD8+ T cells from peripheral blood mononuclear cells, taken in the second trimester of pregnancy. The CDR3 region has the DNA TGTGCCAGCAGCCCGACAGGGGAGGCCGAAAAACTGTTTTTT. Protein product: CASSPTGEAEKLFF.